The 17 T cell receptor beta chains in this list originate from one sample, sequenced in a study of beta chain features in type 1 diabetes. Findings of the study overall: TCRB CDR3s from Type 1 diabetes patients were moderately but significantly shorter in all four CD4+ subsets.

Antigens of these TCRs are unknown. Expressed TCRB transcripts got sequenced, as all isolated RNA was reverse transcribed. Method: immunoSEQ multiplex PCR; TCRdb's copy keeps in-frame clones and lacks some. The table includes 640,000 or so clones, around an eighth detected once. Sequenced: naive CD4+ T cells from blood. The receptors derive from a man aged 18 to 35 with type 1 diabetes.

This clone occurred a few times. The CDR3 nucleotides read TGTGCCTGGAGTTCGGCCGGCGAGCAGTACTTC. Protein sequence: CAWSSAGEQYF. The chain has TRBV30 and TRBJ2-7; D uncertain. CDR3 length: 11 amino acids. Germline V gene data show CDR1 as GTSNPN and CDR2 as SVGIG (reference sequence). Trimming removed 2 bases from V and 6 bases from J, with 8 bases in between. Based on the CDR3 plus reference TRBV30 and TRBJ2-7, the full variable domain is SQTIHQWPATLVQPVGSPLSLECTVEGTSNPNLYWYRQAAGRGLQLLFYSVGIGQISSEVPQNLSASRPQDRQFILSSKKLLLSDSGFYLCAWSSAGEQYFGPGTRLTVT.

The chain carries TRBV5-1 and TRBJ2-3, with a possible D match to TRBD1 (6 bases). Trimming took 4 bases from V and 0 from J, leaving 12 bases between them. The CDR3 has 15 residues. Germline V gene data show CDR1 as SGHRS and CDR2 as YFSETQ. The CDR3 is CASSGQPSSTDTQYF. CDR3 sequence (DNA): TGCGCCAGCAGCGGACAGCCCTCTAGCACAGATACGCAGTATTTT.

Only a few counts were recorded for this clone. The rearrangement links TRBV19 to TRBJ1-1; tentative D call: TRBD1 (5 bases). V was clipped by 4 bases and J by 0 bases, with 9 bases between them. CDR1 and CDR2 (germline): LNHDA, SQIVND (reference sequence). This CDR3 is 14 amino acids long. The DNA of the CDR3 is TGTGCCAGTAGTAGAGGACACCTGAACACTGAAGCTTTCTTT. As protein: CASSRGHLNTEAFF.

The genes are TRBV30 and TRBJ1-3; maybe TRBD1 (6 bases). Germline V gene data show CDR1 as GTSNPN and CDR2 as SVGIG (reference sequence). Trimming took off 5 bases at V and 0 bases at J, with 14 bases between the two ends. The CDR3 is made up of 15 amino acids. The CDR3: CAWLRTVASGNTIYF. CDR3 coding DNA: TGTGCCTGGCTCAGGACAGTCGCCTCTGGAAACACCATATATTTT.

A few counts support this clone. The CDR3 protein is CAWSNPRTTGLMNTEAFF. CDR3 sequence (DNA): TGTGCCTGGAGTAACCCCAGAACAACGGGCTTAATGAACACTGAAGCTTTCTTT. The rearrangement joins TRBV30 to TRBJ1-1; D call uncertain. This CDR3 has 18 amino acids. V lost 2 bases, J lost 0 bases, and 22 bases lay in between. Germline V gives CDR1 GTSNPN, CDR2 SVGIG (reference sequence). Complete variable domain (other parts from reference TRBV30 and TRBJ1-1): SQTIHQWPATLVQPVGSPLSLECTVEGTSNPNLYWYRQAAGRGLQLLFYSVGIGQISSEVPQNLSASRPQDRQFILSSKKLLLSDSGFYLCAWSNPRTTGLMNTEAFFGQGTRLTVV.

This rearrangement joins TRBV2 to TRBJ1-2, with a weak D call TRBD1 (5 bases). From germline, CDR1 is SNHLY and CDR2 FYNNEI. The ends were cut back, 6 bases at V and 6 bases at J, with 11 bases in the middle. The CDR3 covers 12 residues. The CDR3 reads CASREGLDGYTF. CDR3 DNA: TGTGCCAGCAGGGAGGGGCTGGATGGCTACACCTTC.

CDR3 sequence (DNA): TGTGCCAGCAGTAGGCACAATGAGCAGTTCTTC. Amino acid sequence: CASSRHNEQFF. V gene TRBV6-5 combines with J gene TRBJ2-1, with unresolved D. The germline V gene encodes CDR1 MNHEY and CDR2 SVGAGI. The V and J ends lost 5 bases and 5 bases respectively, with 4 bases between them. The CDR3 consists of 11 residues.

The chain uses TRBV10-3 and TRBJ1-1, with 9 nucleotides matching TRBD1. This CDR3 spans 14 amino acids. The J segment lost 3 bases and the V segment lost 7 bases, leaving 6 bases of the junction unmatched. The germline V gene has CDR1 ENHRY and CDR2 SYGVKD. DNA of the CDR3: TGTGCCATCACTGAACAGGGGGCCGACACTGAAGCTTTCTTT. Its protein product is CAITEQGADTEAFF.

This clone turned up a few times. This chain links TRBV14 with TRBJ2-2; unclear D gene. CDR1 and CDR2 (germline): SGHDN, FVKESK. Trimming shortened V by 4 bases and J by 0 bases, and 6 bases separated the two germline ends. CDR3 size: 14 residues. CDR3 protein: CASSPVTNTGELFF. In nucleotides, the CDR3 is TGTGCCAGCAGCCCGGTAACGAACACCGGGGAGCTGTTTTTT.

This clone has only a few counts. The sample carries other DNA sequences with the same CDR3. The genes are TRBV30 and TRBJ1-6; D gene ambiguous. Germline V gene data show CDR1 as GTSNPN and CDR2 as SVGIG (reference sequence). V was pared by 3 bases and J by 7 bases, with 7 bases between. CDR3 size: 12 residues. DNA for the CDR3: TGTGCCTGGAGCCCGGGAAATTCACCCCTCCACTTT. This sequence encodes CAWSPGNSPLHF.

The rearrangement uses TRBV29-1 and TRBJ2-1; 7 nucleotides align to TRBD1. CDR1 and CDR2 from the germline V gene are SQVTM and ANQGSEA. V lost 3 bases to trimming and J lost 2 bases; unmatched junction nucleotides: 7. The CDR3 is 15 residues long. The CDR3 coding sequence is TGCAGCGTTGAGAATGACAGGGCCCCCTACAATGAGCAGTTCTTC. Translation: CSVENDRAPYNEQFF.

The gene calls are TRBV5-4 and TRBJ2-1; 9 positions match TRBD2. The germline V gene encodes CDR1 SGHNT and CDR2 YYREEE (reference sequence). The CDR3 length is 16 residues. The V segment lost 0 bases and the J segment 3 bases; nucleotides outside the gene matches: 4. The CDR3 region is CASSLGGGGDYNEQFF. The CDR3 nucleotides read TGTGCCAGCAGCTTGGGAGGCGGGGGGGACTACAATGAGCAGTTCTTC.

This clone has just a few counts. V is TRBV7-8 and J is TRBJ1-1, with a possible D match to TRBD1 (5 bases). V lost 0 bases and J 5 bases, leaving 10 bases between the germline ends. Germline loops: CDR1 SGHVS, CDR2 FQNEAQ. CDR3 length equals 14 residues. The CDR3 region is CASSLARGGTEAFF. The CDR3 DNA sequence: TGTGCCAGCAGCTTAGCGAGGGGAGGAACTGAAGCTTTCTTT.

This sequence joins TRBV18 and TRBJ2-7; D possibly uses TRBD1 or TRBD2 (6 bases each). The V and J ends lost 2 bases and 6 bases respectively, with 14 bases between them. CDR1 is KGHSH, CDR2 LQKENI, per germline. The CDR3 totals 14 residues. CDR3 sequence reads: CASSPLEGVSEQYF. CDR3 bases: TGTGCCAGCTCACCATTGGAGGGGGTCAGCGAGCAGTACTTC.

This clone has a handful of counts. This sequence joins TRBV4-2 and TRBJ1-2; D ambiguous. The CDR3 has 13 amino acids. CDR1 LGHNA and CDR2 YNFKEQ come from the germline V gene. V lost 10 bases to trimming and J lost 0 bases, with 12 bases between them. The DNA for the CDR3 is TGTGCCACCTCCGGGGAGTCTAACTATGGCTACACCTTC. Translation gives CATSGESNYGYTF.

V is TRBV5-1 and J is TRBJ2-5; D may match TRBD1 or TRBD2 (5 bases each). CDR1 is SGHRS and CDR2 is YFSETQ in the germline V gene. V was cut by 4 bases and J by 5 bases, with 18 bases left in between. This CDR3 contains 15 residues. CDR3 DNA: TGCGCCAGCAGCCCCCGGGACCCCGTAGAGGAGACCCAGTACTTC. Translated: CASSPRDPVEETQYF.

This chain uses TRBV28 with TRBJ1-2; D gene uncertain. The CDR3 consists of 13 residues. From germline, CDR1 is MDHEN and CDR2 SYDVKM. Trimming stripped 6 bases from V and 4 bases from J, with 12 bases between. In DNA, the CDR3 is TGTGCCAGCAGCTCGAGTGTAGGCTATGGCTACACCTTC. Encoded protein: CASSSSVGYGYTF.